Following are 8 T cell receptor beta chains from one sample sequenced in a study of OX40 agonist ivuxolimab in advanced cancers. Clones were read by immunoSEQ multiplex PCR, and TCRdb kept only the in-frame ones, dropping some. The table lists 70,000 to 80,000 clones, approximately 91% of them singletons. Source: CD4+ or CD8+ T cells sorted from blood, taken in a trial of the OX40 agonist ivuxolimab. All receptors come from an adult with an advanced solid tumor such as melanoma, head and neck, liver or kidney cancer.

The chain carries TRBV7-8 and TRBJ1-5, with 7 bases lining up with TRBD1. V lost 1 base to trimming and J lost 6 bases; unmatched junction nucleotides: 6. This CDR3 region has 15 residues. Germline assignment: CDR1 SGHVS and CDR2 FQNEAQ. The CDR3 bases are TGTGCCAGCAGCTTAGAAGGGGGCGTATCTCAGCCCCAGCATTTT. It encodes CASSLEGGVSQPQHF.

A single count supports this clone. The CDR3 nucleotides read TGTGCCAGCAGCCTTCCCGGTGAGGAAAGGAATGAGCAGTTCTTC. As protein: CASSLPGEERNEQFF. The rearrangement links TRBV11-3 to TRBJ2-1, with unresolved D. CDR1 and CDR2 (germline): SGHNT, YENEEA. Trimming took off 5 bases at V and 7 bases at J, with 18 bases between the two ends. The CDR3 is made up of 15 amino acids.

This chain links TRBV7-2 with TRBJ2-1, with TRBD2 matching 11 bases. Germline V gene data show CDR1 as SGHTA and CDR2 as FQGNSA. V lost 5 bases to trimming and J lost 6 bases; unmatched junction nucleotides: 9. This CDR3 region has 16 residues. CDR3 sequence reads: CASSPAGLAAVNEQFF. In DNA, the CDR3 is TGTGCCAGCAGCCCGGCGGGACTAGCGGCAGTCAATGAGCAGTTCTTC.

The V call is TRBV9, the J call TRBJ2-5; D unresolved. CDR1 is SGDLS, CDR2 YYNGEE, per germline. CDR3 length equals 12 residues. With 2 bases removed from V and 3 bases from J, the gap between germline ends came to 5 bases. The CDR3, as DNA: TGTGCCAGCAGCGTGGGTGAAGAGACCCAGTACTTC. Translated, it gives CASSVGEETQYF. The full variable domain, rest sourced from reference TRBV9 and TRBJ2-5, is DSGVTQTPKHLITATGQRVTLRCSPRSGDLSVYWYQQSLDQGLQFLIQYYNGEERAKGNILERFSAQQFPDLHSELNLSSLELGDSALYFCASSVGEETQYFGPGTRLLVL.

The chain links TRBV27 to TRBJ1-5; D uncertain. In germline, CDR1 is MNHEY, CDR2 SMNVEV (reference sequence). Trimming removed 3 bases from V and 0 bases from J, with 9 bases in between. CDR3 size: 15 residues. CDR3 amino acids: CASSFREPSNQPQHF. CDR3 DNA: TGTGCCAGCAGTTTTCGGGAACCTAGCAATCAGCCCCAGCATTTT.

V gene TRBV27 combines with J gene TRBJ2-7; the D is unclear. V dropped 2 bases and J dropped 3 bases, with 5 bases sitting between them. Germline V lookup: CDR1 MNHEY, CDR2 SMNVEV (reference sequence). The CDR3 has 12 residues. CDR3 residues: CASSLVFYEQYF. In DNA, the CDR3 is TGTGCCAGCAGTTTAGTTTTCTACGAGCAGTACTTC.

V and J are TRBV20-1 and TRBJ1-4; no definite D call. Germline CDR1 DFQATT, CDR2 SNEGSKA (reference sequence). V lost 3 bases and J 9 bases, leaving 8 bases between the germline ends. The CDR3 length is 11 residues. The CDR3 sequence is CSASRSQKLFF. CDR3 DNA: TGCAGTGCTAGTCGAAGCCAAAAACTGTTTTTT.

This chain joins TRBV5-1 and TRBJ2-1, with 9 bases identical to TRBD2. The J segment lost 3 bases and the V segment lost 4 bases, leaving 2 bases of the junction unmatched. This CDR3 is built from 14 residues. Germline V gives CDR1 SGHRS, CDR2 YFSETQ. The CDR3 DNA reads TGCGCCAGCAGCGCGGGAGGGGACTACAATGAGCAGTTCTTC. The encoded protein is CASSAGGDYNEQFF.